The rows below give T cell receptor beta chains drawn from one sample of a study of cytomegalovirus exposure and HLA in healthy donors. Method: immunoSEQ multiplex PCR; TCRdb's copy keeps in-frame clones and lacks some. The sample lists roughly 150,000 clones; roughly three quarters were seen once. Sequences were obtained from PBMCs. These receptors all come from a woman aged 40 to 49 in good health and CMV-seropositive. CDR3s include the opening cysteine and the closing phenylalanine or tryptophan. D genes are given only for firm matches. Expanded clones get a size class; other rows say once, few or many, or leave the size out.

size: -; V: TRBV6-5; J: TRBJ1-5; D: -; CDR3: CASSNTRNQPQHF; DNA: TGTGCCAGCAGTAACACGCGGAATCAGCCCCAGCATTTT
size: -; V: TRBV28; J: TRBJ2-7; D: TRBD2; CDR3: CASSNRLAGPHEQYF; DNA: TGTGCCAGCAGTAATCGACTAGCGGGGCCACACGAGCAGTACTTC
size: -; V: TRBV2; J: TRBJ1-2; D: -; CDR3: CASSEGQGGFSYTF; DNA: TGTGCCAGCAGTGAAGGTCAGGGTGGTTTTTCTTACACCTTC
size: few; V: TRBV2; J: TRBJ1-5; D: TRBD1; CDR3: CASMRGTGTGANQPQHF; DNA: TGTGCCAGCATGAGAGGAACCGGGACAGGGGCCAATCAGCCCCAGCATTTT
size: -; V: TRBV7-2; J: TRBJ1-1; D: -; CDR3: CASSSAAGFTEAFF; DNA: TGTGCCAGCAGCTCGGCGGCGGGGTTCACTGAAGCTTTCTTT
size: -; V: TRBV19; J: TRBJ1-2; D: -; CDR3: CASSFPGANYGYTF; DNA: TGTGCCAGTAGTTTTCCGGGGGCTAACTATGGCTACACCTTC
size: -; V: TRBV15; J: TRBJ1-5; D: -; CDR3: CATSRGPEEQPQHF; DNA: TGTGCCACCAGCAGAGGACCCGAGGAGCAGCCCCAGCATTTT
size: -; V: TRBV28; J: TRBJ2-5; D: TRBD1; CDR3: CASMSPDRAETQYF; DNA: TGTGCCAGCATGAGCCCCGACAGGGCGGAGACCCAGTACTTC
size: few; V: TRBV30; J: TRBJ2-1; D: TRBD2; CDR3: CAWTPAGWGNEQFF; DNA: TGTGCCTGGACACCAGCGGGATGGGGGAATGAGCAGTTCTTC
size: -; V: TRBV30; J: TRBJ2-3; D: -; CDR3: CAWSVRTGAADTQYF; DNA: TGTGCCTGGAGTGTACGTACAGGAGCTGCAGATACGCAGTATTTT
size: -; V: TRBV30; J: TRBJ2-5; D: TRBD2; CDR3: CALSGGARETQYF; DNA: TGTGCCTTAAGCGGGGGGGCCAGAGAGACCCAGTACTTC
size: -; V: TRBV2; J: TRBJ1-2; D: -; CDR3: CASSEAGRVAGYTF; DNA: TGTGCCAGCAGTGAAGCGGGGAGGGTGGCGGGCTACACCTTC
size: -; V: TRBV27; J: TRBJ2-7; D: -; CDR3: CASSYRTGSEQYF; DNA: TGTGCCAGCAGTTATCGAACAGGGTCCGAGCAGTACTTC
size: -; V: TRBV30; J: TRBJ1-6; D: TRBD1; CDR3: CAWGQGPENSPLHF; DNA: TGTGCCTGGGGACAGGGGCCGGAGAATTCACCCCTCCACTTT
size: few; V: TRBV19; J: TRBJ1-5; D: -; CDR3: CASSIRDSGQPQHF; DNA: TGTGCCAGTAGTATCCGGGACTCAGGTCAGCCCCAGCATTTT
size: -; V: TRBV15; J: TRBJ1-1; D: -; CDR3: CATSRDVGRLGFDTEAFF; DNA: TGTGCCACCAGCAGAGATGTTGGCAGACTAGGTTTTGACACTGAAGCTTTCTTT
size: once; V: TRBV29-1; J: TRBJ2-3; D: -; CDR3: CSVERGTDTQYF; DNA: TGCAGCGTTGAGAGGGGGACAGATACGCAGTATTTT
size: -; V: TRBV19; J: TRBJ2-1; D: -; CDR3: CASRLADEQFF; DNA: TGTGCCAGTAGATTAGCCGATGAGCAGTTCTTC
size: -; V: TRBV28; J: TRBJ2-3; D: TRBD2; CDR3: CASSYLLAGGPGFDTDTQYF; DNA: TGTGCCAGCAGTTACCTCCTAGCGGGGGGTCCCGGTTTCGACACAGATACGCAGTATTTT
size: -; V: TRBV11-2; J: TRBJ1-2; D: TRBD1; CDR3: CASSLGPSWGQGAQGYTF; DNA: TGTGCCAGCAGCTTGGGGCCAAGTTGGGGACAGGGGGCGCAGGGCTACACCTTC
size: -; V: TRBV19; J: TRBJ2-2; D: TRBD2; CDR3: CATRVSGGAPGELFF; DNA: TGTGCCACCCGGGTCAGCGGGGGGGCCCCCGGGGAGCTGTTTTTT
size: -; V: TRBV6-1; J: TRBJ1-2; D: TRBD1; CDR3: CASSFSGTDYGYTF; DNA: TGTGCCAGCAGTTTTTCCGGGACAGACTATGGCTACACCTTC
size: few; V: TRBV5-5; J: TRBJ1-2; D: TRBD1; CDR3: CASSPGTAPYGYTF; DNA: TGTGCCAGCAGCCCCGGGACAGCGCCCTATGGCTACACCTTC
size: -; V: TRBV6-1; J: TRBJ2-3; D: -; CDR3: CASISRGVGTDTQYF; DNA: TGTGCCAGCATTAGCCGCGGCGTCGGCACAGATACGCAGTATTTT
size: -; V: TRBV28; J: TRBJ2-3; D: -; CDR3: CASSGELMTDTQYF; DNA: TGTGCCAGCAGCGGGGAGTTGATGACAGATACGCAGTATTTT
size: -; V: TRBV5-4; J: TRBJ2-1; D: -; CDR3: CASSSPSRDEQFF; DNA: TGTGCCAGCAGCTCGCCTTCTCGAGATGAGCAGTTCTTC
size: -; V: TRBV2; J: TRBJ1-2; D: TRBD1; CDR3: CASSRVSGQGEGYTF; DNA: TGTGCCAGCAGTCGCGTCTCGGGACAGGGGGAAGGCTACACCTTC
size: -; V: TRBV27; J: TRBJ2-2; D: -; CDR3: CASSQDRTGELFF; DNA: TGTGCCAGCAGCCAAGACAGAACCGGGGAGCTGTTTTTT
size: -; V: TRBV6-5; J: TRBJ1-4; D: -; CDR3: CASSYSWAENEKLFF; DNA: TGTGCCAGCAGTTACTCGTGGGCAGAAAATGAAAAACTGTTTTTT
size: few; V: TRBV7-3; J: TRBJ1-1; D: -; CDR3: CASGNRAGTEAFF; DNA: TGTGCCTCCGGAAACAGGGCAGGGACTGAAGCTTTCTTT
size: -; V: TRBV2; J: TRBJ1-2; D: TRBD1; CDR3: CASTGTGDDGYTF; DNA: TGTGCCAGCACCGGGACAGGGGACGATGGCTACACCTTC
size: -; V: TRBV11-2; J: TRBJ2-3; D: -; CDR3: CASSSIYGRTSTDTQYF; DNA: TGTGCCAGCAGCTCAATCTATGGGCGGACAAGCACAGATACGCAGTATTTT
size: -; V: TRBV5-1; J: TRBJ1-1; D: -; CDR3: CASSLAGQTAGTEAFF; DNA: TGCGCCAGCAGCTTGGCGGGCCAGACCGCGGGCACTGAAGCTTTCTTT
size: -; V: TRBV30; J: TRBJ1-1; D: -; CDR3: CAWVDRRTGVAFF; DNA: TGTGCCTGGGTAGACAGGCGGACTGGTGTAGCTTTCTTT
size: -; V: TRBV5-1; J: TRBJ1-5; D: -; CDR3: CASSLSGQNQPQHF; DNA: TGCGCCAGCAGCTTGAGTGGGCAGAATCAGCCCCAGCATTTT
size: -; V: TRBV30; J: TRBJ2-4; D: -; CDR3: CAWSTSLLAKNIQYF; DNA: TGTGCCTGGAGTACTAGTCTTTTAGCCAAAAACATTCAGTACTTC
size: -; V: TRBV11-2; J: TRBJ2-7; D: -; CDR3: CASSPGLPYEQYF; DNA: TGTGCCAGCAGCCCAGGACTTCCCTACGAGCAGTACTTC
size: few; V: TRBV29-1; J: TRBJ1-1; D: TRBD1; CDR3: CSVTGALTEAFF; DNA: TGCAGCGTTACAGGGGCGCTGACTGAAGCTTTCTTT
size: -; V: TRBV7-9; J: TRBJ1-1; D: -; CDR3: CASSFGGGGTRNTEAFF; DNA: TGTGCCAGCAGCTTTGGAGGTGGAGGGACTAGGAACACTGAAGCTTTCTTT
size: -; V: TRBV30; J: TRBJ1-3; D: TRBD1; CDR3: CAWTRTGWDTIYF; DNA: TGTGCCTGGACGCGGACAGGGTGGGACACCATATATTTT
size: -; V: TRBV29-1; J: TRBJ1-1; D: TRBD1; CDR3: CSVDRGLNTEAFF; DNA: TGCAGCGTTGACAGGGGGCTGAACACTGAAGCTTTCTTT
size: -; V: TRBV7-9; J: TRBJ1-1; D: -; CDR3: CASNEIFRSTEAFF; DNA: TGTGCCAGCAACGAGATATTTAGGAGCACTGAAGCTTTCTTT